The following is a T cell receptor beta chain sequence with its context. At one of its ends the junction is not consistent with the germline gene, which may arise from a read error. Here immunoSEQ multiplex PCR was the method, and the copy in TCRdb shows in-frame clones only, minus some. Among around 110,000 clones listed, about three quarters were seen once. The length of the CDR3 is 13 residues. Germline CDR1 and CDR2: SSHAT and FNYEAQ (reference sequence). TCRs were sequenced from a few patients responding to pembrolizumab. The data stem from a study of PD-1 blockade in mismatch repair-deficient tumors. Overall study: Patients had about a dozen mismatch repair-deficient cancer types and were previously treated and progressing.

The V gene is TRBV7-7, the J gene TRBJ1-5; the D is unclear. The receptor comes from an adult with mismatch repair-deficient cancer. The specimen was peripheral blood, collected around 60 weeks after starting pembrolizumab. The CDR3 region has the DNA TGTGCTAGCAGCTTAGAACACGGTCAGCCCCAGCATTTT. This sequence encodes CASSLEHGQPQHF.